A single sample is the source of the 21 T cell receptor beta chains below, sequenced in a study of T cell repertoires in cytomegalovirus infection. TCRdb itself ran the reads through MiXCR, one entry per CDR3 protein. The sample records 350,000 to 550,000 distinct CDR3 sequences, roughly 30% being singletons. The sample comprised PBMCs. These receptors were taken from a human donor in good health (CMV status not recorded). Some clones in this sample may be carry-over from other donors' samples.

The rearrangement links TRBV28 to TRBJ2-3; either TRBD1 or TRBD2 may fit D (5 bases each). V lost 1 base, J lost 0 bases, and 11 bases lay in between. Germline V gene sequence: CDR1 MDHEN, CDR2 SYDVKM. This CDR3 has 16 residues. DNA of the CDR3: TGTGCCAGCAGTTTATTACGGGGCGCTAGCACAGATACGCAGTATTTT. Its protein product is CASSLLRGASTDTQYF.

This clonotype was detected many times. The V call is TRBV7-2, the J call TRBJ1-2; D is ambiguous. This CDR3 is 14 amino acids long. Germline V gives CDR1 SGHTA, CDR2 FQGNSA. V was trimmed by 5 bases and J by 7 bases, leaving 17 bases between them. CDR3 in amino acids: CASSTTPRAGGYTF. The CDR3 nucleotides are TGTGCCAGCAGCACCACCCCGAGGGCGGGTGGCTACACCTTC.

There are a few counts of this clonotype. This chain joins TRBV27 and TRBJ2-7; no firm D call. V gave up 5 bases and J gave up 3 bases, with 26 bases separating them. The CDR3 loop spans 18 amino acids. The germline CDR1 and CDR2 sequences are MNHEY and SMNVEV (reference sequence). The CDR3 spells CASSPPTPYQTGLYEQYF. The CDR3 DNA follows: TGTGCCAGCAGTCCTCCTACCCCCTATCAGACGGGTCTCTACGAGCAGTACTTC.

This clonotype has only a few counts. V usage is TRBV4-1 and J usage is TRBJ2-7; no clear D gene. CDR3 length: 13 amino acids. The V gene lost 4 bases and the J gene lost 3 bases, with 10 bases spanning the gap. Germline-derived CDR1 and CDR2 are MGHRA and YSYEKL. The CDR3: CASSRLGDYEQYF. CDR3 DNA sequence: TGCGCCAGCAGCCGCCTTGGTGACTACGAGCAGTACTTC.

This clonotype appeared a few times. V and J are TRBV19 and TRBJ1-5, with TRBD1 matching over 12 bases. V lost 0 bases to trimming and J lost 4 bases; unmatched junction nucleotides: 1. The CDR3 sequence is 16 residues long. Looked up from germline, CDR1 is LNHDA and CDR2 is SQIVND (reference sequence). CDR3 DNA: TGTGCCAGTAGTATAGAGGGACAGGGGGCAAATCAGCCCCAGCATTTT. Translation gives CASSIEGQGANQPQHF.

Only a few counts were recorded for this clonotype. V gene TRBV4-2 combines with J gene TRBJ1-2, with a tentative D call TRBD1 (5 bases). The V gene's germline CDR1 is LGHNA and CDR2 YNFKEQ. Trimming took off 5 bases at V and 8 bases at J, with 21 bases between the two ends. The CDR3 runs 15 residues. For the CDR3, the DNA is TGTGCCAGCAGCGAAGCGGTTGGGGGGGGGGAAGGCTACACCTTC. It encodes CASSEAVGGGEGYTF.

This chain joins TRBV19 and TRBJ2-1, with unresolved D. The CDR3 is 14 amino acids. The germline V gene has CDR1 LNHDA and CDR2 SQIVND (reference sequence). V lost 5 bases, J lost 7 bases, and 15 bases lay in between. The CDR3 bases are TGTGCCAGTAGTTTGGACCTCCAGAGGAATGAGCAGTTCTTC. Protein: CASSLDLQRNEQFF.

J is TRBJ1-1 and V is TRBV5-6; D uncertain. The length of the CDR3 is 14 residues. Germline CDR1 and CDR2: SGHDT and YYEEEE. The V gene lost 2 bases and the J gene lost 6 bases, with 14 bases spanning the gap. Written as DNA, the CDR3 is TGTGCCAGCAGCTTACCTGGTTTTACCGCTGAAGCTTTCTTT. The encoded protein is CASSLPGFTAEAFF.

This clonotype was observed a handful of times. The CDR3 reads CASSSLTGRQETQYF. CDR3 DNA: TGTGCCAGCAGTTCATTGACAGGGAGGCAAGAGACCCAGTACTTC. V and J are TRBV12-3 or TRBV12-4 and TRBJ2-5, with D perhaps matching TRBD1 (7 bases). CDR3 length: 15 amino acids. The V and J ends lost 4 bases and 2 bases respectively, with 14 bases between them.

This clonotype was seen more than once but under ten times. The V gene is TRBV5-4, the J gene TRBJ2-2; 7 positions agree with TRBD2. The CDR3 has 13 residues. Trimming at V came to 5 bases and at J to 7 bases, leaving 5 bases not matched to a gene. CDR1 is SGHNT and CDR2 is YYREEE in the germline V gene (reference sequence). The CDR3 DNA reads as TGTGCCAGCAGACTCCGGACTAGCGGGGAGCTGTTTTTT. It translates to CASRLRTSGELFF.

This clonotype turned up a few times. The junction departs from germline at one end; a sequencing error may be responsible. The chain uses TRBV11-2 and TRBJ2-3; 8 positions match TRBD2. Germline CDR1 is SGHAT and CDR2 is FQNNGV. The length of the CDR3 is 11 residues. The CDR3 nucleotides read TGTGCCAGCAGATCGGGGGGGTGGGTGGATTTT. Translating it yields CASRSGGWVDF.

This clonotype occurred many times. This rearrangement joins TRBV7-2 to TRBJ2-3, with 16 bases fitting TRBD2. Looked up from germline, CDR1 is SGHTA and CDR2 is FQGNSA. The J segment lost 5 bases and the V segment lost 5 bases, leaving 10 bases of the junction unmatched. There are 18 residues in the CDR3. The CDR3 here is CASSRSGTSGGARDTQYF. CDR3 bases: TGTGCCAGCAGCCGCTCCGGGACTAGCGGGGGGGCGAGAGATACGCAGTATTTT. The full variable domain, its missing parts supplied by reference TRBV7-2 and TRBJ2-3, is GAGVSQSPSNKVTEKGKDVELRCDPISGHTALYWYRQSLGQGLEFLIYFQGNSAPDKSGLPSDRFSAERTGGSVSTLTIQRTQQEDSAVYLCASSRSGTSGGARDTQYFGPGTRLTVL.

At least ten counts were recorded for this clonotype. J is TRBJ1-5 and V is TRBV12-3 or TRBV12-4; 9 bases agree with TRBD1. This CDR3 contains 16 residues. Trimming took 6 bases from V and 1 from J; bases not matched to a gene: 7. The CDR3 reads CASRGDRAKSNQPQHF. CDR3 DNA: TGTGCCAGCAGGGGGGACAGGGCAAAAAGCAATCAGCCCCAGCATTTT.

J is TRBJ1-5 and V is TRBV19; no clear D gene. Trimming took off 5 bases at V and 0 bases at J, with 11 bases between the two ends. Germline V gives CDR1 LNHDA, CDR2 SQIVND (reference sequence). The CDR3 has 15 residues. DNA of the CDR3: TGTGCCAGTAGTTTATTCGAGTATAGCAATCAGCCCCAGCATTTT. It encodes CASSLFEYSNQPQHF.

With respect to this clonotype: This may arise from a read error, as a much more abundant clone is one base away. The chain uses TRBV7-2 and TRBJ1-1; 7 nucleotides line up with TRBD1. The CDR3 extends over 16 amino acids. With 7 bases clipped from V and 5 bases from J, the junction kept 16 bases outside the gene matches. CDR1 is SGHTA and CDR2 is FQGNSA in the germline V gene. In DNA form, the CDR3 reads TGTGCCAGCATCTTTAAGAACAGGGGTTATGTGACTGAAGCTTTCTTT. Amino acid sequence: CASIFKNRGYVTEAFF.

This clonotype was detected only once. The CDR3, as DNA: TGTGCCAGTAGTATGGTCCCGGGACACATACAAGGTCCAGATACGCAGTATTTT. Encoded protein: CASSMVPGHIQGPDTQYF. J is TRBJ2-3 and V is TRBV19; possibly TRBD1 for D (6 bases). Germline CDR1 and CDR2: LNHDA and SQIVND (reference sequence). This CDR3 is built from 18 residues. Trimming cost V 3 bases and J 4 bases, with 23 bases left between them.

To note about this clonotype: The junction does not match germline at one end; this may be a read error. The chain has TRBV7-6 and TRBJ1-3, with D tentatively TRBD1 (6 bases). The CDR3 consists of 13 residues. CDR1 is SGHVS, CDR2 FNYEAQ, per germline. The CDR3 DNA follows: TGTGCCAGCGGCTTGGGGGCGAGTAACACCATATATTTT. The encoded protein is CASGLGASNTIYF.

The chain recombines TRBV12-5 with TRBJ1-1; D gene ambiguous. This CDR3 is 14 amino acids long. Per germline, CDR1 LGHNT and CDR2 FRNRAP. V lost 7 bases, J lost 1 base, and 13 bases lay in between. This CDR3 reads CASAARGENTEAFF. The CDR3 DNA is TGTGCTAGTGCCGCCCGGGGAGAGAACACTGAAGCTTTCTTT.

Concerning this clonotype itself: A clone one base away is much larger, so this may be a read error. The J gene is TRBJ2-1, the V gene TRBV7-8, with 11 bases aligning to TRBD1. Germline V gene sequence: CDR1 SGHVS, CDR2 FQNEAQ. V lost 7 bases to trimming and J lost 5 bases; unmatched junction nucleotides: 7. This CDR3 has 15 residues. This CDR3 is CASILGTGGNNEQFF. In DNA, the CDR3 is TGTGCCAGCATCCTCGGGACAGGGGGTAACAATGAGCAGTTCTTC.

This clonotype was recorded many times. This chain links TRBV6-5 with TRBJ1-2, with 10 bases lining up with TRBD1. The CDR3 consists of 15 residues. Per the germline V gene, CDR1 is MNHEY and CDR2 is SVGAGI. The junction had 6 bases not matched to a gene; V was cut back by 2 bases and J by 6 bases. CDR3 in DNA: TGTGCCAGCAGTTACGACGGGACAGGGGTAAATGGCTACACCTTC. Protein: CASSYDGTGVNGYTF.

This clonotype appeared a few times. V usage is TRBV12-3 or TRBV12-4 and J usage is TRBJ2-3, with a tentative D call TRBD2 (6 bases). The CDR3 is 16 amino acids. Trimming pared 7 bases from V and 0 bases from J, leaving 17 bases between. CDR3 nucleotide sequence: TGTGCCAGCAAAACCACGGGAGCAGGTAGCACAGATACGCAGTATTTT. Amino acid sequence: CASKTTGAGSTDTQYF.